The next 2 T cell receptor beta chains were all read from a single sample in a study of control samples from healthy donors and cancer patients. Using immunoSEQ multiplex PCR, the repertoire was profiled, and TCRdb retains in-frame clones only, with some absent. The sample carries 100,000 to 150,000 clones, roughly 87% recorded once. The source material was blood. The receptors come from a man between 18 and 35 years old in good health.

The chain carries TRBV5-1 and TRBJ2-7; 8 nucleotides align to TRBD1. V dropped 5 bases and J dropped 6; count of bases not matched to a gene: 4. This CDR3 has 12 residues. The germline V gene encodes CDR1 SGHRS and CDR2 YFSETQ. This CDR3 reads CASRLTGVEQYF. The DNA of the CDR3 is TGCGCCAGCAGACTGACAGGGGTCGAGCAGTACTTC.

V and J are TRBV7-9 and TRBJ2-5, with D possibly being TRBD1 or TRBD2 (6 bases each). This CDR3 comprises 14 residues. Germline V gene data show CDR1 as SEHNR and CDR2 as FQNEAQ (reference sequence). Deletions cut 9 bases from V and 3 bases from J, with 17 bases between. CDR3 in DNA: TGTGCCAGTATAAGGGGGGCCTTTGAAGAGACCCAGTACTTC. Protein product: CASIRGAFEETQYF.